One T cell receptor (beta chain) is described in this entry. Additional DNA sequences in this sample encode the identical CDR3. This entry comes from a study of blood T cell repertoires in COVID-19. Overall study: Acute and convalescent COVID-19 specimens originated in the United States, Italy and Spain. PBMCs, B-cell-depleted T cells, or T cells provided the cDNA or gDNA that made up the material.

Sequencing was performed with immunoSEQ multiplex PCR; in TCRdb, only in-frame clones are kept and a portion is missing. The sample has 70,000 to 95,000 clones, around four fifths seen once. The CDR3 is 14 amino acids. Germline-derived CDR1 and CDR2 are KGHDR and SFDVKD. The V and J ends lost 3 bases and 5 bases, in that order; junction bases with no gene match: 3. Specimen: peripheral blood. This sequence originates from an elderly man with active or convalescent COVID-19. V and J are TRBV24-1 and TRBJ1-1, with TRBD1 matching over 9 bases. CDR3 sequence reads: CATSDTGGHTEAFF. The CDR3, as DNA: TGTGCCACCAGTGATACAGGGGGCCATACTGAAGCTTTCTTT.